Here is one T cell receptor (beta chain) with its context. These data are taken from a study of blood T cell repertoires in COVID-19. On the study more broadly: The cDNA or gDNA used as material had been derived from T cells, B-cell-depleted T cells, or PBMCs.

TCRdb's copy holds only in-frame clones and misses some; the assay was immunoSEQ multiplex PCR. The sample has hundreds of thousands of clones, around 89% seen once. Trimming took off 3 bases at V and 1 base at J, with 9 bases between the two ends. The CDR3 sequence is 14 residues long. Germline CDR1 reads SGHAT; CDR2 reads FQNNGV. This TCR was recovered from a middle-aged woman who had recovered from COVID-19. The gene calls are TRBV11-2 and TRBJ1-2, with D maybe TRBD1 (5 bases). The sample consisted of PBMCs or T cells enriched from blood (not recorded which). The CDR3 spells CASSLTANNYGYTF. CDR3 DNA sequence: TGTGCCAGCAGCTTGACAGCAAATAACTATGGCTACACCTTC.